This TCR beta chain was identified during a study of blood T cell repertoires in COVID-19. The CDR3 runs to 15 residues. V gave up 0 bases and J gave up 6 bases, with 14 bases separating them. Germline V gene sequence: CDR1 SGHRS, CDR2 YFSETQ. Profiling relied on immunoSEQ multiplex PCR, and the TCRdb table lists in-frame clones only, not all of them. The sample lists over 55,000 clones, approximately 80% seen once, with around 4% in the top ten. The chain has TRBV5-1 and TRBJ2-3; perhaps TRBD2 as D (5 bases). Sequencing input: PBMCs or T cells enriched from blood (not recorded which). This clonotype originated in a woman aged 40 to 50 with acute COVID-19. CDR3: CASSLAGVAIDTQYF. The CDR3 DNA is TGCGCCAGCAGCTTGGCCGGGGTAGCGATCGATACGCAGTATTTT.